Following are 25 T cell receptor beta chains from one sample sequenced in a study of blood T cell repertoires in COVID-19. Profiled with immunoSEQ multiplex PCR; TCRdb holds only in-frame clones, not every one. The sample has 140,000 or so clones, about 88% seen once. What was sequenced was peripheral blood. The source is a human donor with COVID-19, enrolled during active disease. The donor label of this sample is uncertain.

The genes are TRBV10-3 and TRBJ2-2; no definite D call. V lost 3 bases to trimming and J lost 0 bases, with 5 bases between them. The germline gives CDR1 ENHRY, CDR2 SYGVKD. The CDR3 extends over 14 amino acids. Here the CDR3 reads CAISEQTNTGELFF. The CDR3 nucleotides are TGTGCCATCAGTGAACAGACGAACACCGGGGAGCTGTTTTTT.

The chain carries TRBV19 and TRBJ2-3; 9 nucleotides line up with TRBD1. Germline V gene data show CDR1 as LNHDA and CDR2 as SQIVND (reference sequence). The CDR3 contains 16 residues. Unmatched junction bases numbered 8, after V lost 5 bases and J lost 2 bases. The CDR3 sequence: CASSPWTGDFTDTQYF. CDR3 bases: TGTGCCAGTAGTCCCTGGACAGGGGATTTCACAGATACGCAGTATTTT.

The genes are TRBV7-2 and TRBJ2-3, with TRBD2 identical over 9 bases. This CDR3 contains 15 residues. Per germline, CDR1 SGHTA and CDR2 FQGNSA. Trimming removed 2 bases from V and 1 base from J; junction bases left unmatched: 1. CDR3 residues: CASSLRTSGTDTQYF. The DNA for the CDR3 is TGTGCCAGCAGCTTAAGGACTAGCGGCACAGATACGCAGTATTTT.

The CDR3 is CASSGTLGLAGGLRYNEQFF. The CDR3 DNA follows: TGTGCCAGCAGTGGAACCTTGGGACTAGCGGGGGGGTTAAGGTACAATGAGCAGTTCTTC. The V and J genes are TRBV6-1 and TRBJ2-1; 16 bases map to TRBD2. Germline V gives CDR1 MNHNS, CDR2 SASEGT. The CDR3 runs 20 residues. V trimming: 4 bases; J trimming: 4 bases; junction bases outside the gene matches: 13.

This clone appeared once. The CDR3 DNA reads TGTGCCAGCAGCGCCACACAAGGACTCGGAAACACCATATATTTT. Amino acids: CASSATQGLGNTIYF. The rearrangement joins TRBV6-5 to TRBJ1-3; no firm D call. Germline V gene lookup returns CDR1 MNHEY and CDR2 SVGAGI. This CDR3 region has 15 residues. The germline V and J ends were trimmed by 6 bases and 4 bases, with 16 bases remaining between them.

This clone was counted a single time. The chain has TRBV6-6 and TRBJ1-5; tentatively, D is TRBD1 (5 bases). The CDR3 extends over 16 amino acids. V shed 0 bases and J shed 2 bases, with 11 bases lying between them. Germline CDR1 reads MNHNY; CDR2 reads SVGAGI (reference sequence). The CDR3 DNA is TGTGCCAGCAGTTACTCCGGGGGGAGCGGCAATCAGCCCCAGCATTTT. Its translation: CASSYSGGSGNQPQHF.

V usage is TRBV5-1 and J usage is TRBJ2-7; possible D gene TRBD2, 8 bases. V was shortened by 7 bases and J by 6 bases, with 20 bases between the two germline ends. From germline, CDR1 is SGHRS and CDR2 YFSETQ. The CDR3 covers 14 residues. The CDR3 sequence is CASSEGAGTSEQYF. The DNA of the CDR3 is TGCGCCAGCTCGGAGGGGGCAGGGACTAGCGAGCAGTACTTC. Looking up the rest from reference TRBV5-1 and TRBJ2-7 gives the full variable domain: KAGVTQTPRYLIKTRGQQVTLSCSPISGHRSVSWYQQTPGQGLQFLFEYFSETQRNKGNFPGRFSGRQFSNSRSEMNVSTLELGDSALYLCASSEGAGTSEQYFGPGTRLTVT.

The chain combines TRBV11-1 with TRBJ1-2; D might be TRBD1 (6 bases). Looked up from germline, CDR1 is SGHAT and CDR2 is FQDESV (reference sequence). With 5 bases removed from V and 4 bases from J, the gap between germline ends came to 11 bases. The CDR3 consists of 13 residues. CDR3 amino acids: CASSAGAGYGYTF. Written as DNA, the CDR3 is TGTGCCAGCAGCGCGGGGGCCGGCTATGGCTACACCTTC.

The V and J genes are TRBV6-5 and TRBJ2-7; D might be TRBD1 (6 bases). The V and J ends lost 5 bases and 5 bases respectively, with 16 bases between them. The CDR3 has 14 amino acids. CDR1 and CDR2 (germline): MNHEY, SVGAGI. In DNA, the CDR3 is TGTGCCAGCAGTAGGGACAACAGGGACCACGAGCAGTACTTC. This codes for CASSRDNRDHEQYF.

The rearrangement joins TRBV28 to TRBJ2-1; D is uncertain. CDR1 MDHEN and CDR2 SYDVKM come from the germline V gene. This CDR3 contains 12 residues. V lost 3 bases and J lost 10, with 10 bases in between. As DNA, the CDR3 is TGTGCCAGCAGTTTTAGCAATATCGAGCAGTTCTTC. Protein: CASSFSNIEQFF.

The chain recombines TRBV2 with TRBJ1-1, with 8 bases lining up with TRBD1. V trimming: 3 bases; J trimming: 4 bases; junction bases outside the gene matches: 10. This CDR3 spans 16 amino acids. The germline CDR1 and CDR2 sequences are SNHLY and FYNNEI. CDR3 residues: CASSEVAQGASTEAFF. CDR3 in DNA: TGTGCCAGCAGTGAGGTGGCGCAGGGGGCGAGCACTGAAGCTTTCTTT.

This CDR3 is CASSSRLAGGQETQYF. As DNA, the CDR3 is TGCGCCAGCAGCTCACGACTAGCGGGGGGCCAAGAGACCCAGTACTTC. The J gene is TRBJ2-5, the V gene TRBV5-1; 13 nucleotides align to TRBD2. Per the germline V gene, CDR1 is SGHRS and CDR2 is YFSETQ. V gave up 3 bases and J gave up 1 base; unmatched junction bases: 3. The CDR3 runs 16 residues.

This chain connects TRBV7-9 to TRBJ1-4; D gene uncertain. CDR3 length: 15 amino acids. Germline lookup yields CDR1 SEHNR and CDR2 FQNEAQ (reference sequence). V was trimmed by 5 bases and J by 0 bases, leaving 10 bases between them. CDR3 DNA: TGTGCCAGCAGCCCTAGGAGAGCAACTAATGAAAAACTGTTTTTT. It specifies CASSPRRATNEKLFF.

The chain uses TRBV2 and TRBJ2-1; 8 bases line up with TRBD2. V lost 6 bases to trimming and J lost 4 bases; unmatched junction nucleotides: 8. The CDR3 has 15 amino acids. The germline V gene has CDR1 SNHLY and CDR2 FYNNEI. CDR3 residues: CASRASGSPYNEQFF. CDR3 in DNA: TGTGCCAGCAGGGCGAGCGGGAGCCCTTACAATGAGCAGTTCTTC. Based on the CDR3 plus reference TRBV2 and TRBJ2-1, the full variable domain is EPEVTQTPSHQVTQMGQEVILRCVPISNHLYFYWYRQILGQKVEFLVSFYNNEISEKSEIFDDQFSVERPDGSNFTLKIRSTKLEDSAMYFCASRASGSPYNEQFFGPGTRLTVL.

The CDR3 is CAMKSSGNTIYF. In nucleotides, the CDR3 is TGTGCCATGAAGAGCTCTGGAAACACCATATATTTT. The chain has TRBV10-3 and TRBJ1-3; no definite D call. Germline V gene sequence: CDR1 ENHRY, CDR2 SYGVKD. The ends were cut back, 9 bases at V and 0 bases at J, with 6 bases in the middle. This CDR3 region has 12 residues.

V is TRBV5-1 and J is TRBJ2-7; TRBD1 matches 12 bases. Germline V CDR1 and CDR2: SGHRS, YFSETQ. Trimming took 3 bases from V and 1 from J; bases not matched to a gene: 2. CDR3 size: 15 residues. The CDR3 DNA reads TGCGCCAGCAGCTGGGACAGGGGGCGGTCCTACGAGCAGTACTTC. It encodes CASSWDRGRSYEQYF.

The V call is TRBV5-1, the J call TRBJ1-2; 10 nucleotides agree with TRBD1. Trimming cost V 0 bases and J 2 bases; bases outside gene matches: 1. The CDR3 runs to 15 residues. Germline V gene sequence: CDR1 SGHRS, CDR2 YFSETQ. DNA of the CDR3: TGCGCCAGCAGCTTGGGACAGGGGGCGAACTATGGCTACACCTTC. It yields the protein CASSLGQGANYGYTF.

V usage is TRBV28 and J usage is TRBJ1-4, with 7 bases matching TRBD1. CDR3 length: 14 amino acids. V was clipped by 4 bases and J by 8 bases; unmatched bases: 7. CDR1 MDHEN and CDR2 SYDVKM come from the germline V gene. The CDR3 nucleotides are TGTGCCAGCAGTTCCGGGACAGCATACGAAAAACTGTTTTTT. It yields the protein CASSSGTAYEKLFF.

The chain is built from TRBV4-1 and TRBJ2-5; 9 bases agree with TRBD1. V dropped 1 base and J dropped 2; count of bases not matched to a gene: 5. The CDR3 is made up of 16 amino acids. Germline loops: CDR1 MGHRA, CDR2 YSYEKL. CDR3 amino acids: CASSQAPGQGQETQYF. The CDR3 DNA follows: TGCGCCAGCAGCCAAGCCCCGGGACAGGGACAAGAGACCCAGTACTTC.

This clone is a singleton in its sample. The chain links TRBV19 to TRBJ2-7; D possibly corresponds to TRBD1 (6 bases). V was pared by 4 bases and J by 5 bases, with 12 bases between. The V gene's germline CDR1 is LNHDA and CDR2 SQIVND (reference sequence). CDR3 length: 13 residues. The CDR3 sequence: CASSTKQGNEQYF. DNA of the CDR3: TGTGCCAGTAGTACCAAACAGGGTAACGAGCAGTACTTC.

This chain links TRBV2 with TRBJ2-7; D is unclear. This CDR3 spans 12 amino acids. The ends were cut back, 7 bases at V and 2 bases at J, with 9 bases in the middle. Germline assignment: CDR1 SNHLY and CDR2 FYNNEI. CDR3 loop: CASTMTPYEQYF. The DNA of the CDR3 is TGTGCCAGCACTATGACTCCCTACGAGCAGTACTTC. Looking up the rest from reference TRBV2 and TRBJ2-7 gives the full variable domain: EPEVTQTPSHQVTQMGQEVILRCVPISNHLYFYWYRQILGQKVEFLVSFYNNEISEKSEIFDDQFSVERPDGSNFTLKIRSTKLEDSAMYFCASTMTPYEQYFGPGTRLTVT.

This chain links TRBV9 with TRBJ1-2; 8 bases align to TRBD1. Germline-derived CDR1 and CDR2 are SGDLS and YYNGEE. V was pared by 4 bases and J by 6 bases, with 17 bases of the junction left unmatched. The CDR3 consists of 17 residues. CDR3 residues: CASSPRVGNRGLDGYTF. CDR3 nucleotide sequence: TGTGCCAGCAGCCCAAGGGTGGGGAACAGGGGGTTGGATGGCTACACCTTC.

The chain employs TRBV7-3 and TRBJ2-7; the D gene is possibly TRBD2 (6 bases). The CDR3 contains 16 residues. V lost 8 bases and J 4 bases, leaving 24 bases between the germline ends. Per germline, CDR1 SGHTA and CDR2 FQGTGA. The CDR3 DNA reads TGTGCCAGCGGAGTGGGAGGCCCTTCTGGTGGGTACGAGCAGTACTTC. Translation: CASGVGGPSGGYEQYF.

This chain joins TRBV30 and TRBJ2-7; D gene ambiguous. The CDR3 is made up of 12 amino acids. V was trimmed by 3 bases and J by 0 bases, leaving 6 bases between them. The germline V gene encodes CDR1 GTSNPN and CDR2 SVGIG (reference sequence). This chain's CDR3 is CAWSVSSYEQYF. CDR3 DNA: TGTGCCTGGAGCGTATCCTCCTACGAGCAGTACTTC.

The rearrangement joins TRBV21-1 to TRBJ1-2. TRBV21-1 is reported as a pseudogene. CDR3 length: 17 residues. For the CDR3, the DNA is TGTGCCAGCAGCAAAGCGCAGGGACTGCCAAGGCACTATGGCTACACCTTC. This gives the protein CASSKAQGLPRHYGYTF.